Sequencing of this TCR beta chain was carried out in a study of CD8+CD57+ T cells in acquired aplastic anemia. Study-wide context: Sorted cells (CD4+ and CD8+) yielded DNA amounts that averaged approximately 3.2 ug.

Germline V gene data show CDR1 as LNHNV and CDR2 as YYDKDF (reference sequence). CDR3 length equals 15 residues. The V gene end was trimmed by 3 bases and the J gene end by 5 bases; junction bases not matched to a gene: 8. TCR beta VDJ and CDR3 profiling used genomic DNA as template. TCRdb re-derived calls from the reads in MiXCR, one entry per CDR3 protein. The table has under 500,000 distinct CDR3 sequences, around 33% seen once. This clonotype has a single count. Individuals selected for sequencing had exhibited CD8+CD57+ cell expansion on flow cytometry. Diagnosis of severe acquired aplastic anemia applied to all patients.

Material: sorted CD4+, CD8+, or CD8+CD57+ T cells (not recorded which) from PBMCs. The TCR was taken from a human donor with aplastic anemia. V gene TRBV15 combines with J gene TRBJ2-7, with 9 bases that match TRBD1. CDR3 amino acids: CATSSPDRGVDEQYF. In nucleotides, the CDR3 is TGTGCCACCAGCAGTCCGGACAGGGGTGTCGACGAGCAGTACTTC. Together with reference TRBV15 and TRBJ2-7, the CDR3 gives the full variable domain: DAMVIQNPRYQVTQFGKPVTLSCSQTLNHNVMYWYQQKSSQAPKLLFHYYDKDFNNEADTPDNFQSRRPNTSFCFLDIRSPGLGDTAMYLCATSSPDRGVDEQYFGPGTRLTVT.